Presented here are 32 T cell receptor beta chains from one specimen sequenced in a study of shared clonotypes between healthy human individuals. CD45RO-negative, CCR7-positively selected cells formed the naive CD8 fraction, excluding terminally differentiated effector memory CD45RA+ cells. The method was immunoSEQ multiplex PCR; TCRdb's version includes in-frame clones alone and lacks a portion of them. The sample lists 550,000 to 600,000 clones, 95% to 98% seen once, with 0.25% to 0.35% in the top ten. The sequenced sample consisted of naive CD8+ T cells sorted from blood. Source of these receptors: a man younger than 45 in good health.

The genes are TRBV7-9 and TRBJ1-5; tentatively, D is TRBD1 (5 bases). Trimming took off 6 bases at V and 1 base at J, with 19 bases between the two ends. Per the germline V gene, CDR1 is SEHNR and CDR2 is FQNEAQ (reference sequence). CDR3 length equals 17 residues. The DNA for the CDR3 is TGTGCCAGCAGGGGAGACAGCGATGCAGTAAGCAATCAGCCCCAGCATTTT. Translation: CASRGDSDAVSNQPQHF.

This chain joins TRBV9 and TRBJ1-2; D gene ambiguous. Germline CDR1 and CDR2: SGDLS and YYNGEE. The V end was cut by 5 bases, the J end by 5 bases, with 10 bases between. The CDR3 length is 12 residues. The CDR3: CASRTQAYGYTF. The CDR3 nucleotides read TGTGCCAGCAGGACGCAGGCTTATGGCTACACCTTC.

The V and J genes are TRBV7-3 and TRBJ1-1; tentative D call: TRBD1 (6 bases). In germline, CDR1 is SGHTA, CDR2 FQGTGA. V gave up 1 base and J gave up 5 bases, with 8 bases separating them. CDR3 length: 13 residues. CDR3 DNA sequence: TGTGCCAGCAGCTTAAGCCAGGGGACTGAAGCTTTCTTT. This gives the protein CASSLSQGTEAFF.

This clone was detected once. The CDR3 loop reads CASSGPGQGGQPQHF. For the CDR3, the DNA is TGTGCCAGTAGTGGGCCGGGACAGGGGGGTCAGCCCCAGCATTTT. V is TRBV19 and J is TRBJ1-5; 11 positions match TRBD1. V dropped 5 bases and J dropped 6; count of bases not matched to a gene: 6. The germline V gene encodes CDR1 LNHDA and CDR2 SQIVND (reference sequence). This CDR3 has 15 residues.

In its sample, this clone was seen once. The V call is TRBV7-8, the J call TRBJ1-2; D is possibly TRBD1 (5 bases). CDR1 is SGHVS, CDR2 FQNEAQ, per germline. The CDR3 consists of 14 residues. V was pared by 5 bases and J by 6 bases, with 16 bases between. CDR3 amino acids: CASSSREQRHGYTF. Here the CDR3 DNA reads TGTGCCAGCAGCAGCAGGGAACAGCGGCATGGCTACACCTTC.

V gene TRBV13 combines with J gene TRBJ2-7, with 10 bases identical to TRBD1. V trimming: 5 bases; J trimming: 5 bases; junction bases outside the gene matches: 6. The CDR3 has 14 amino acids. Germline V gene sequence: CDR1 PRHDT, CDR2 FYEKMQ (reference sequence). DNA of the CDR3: TGTGCCAGCAGCATTGAGACAGGGGGCGACGAGCAGTACTTC. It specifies CASSIETGGDEQYF.

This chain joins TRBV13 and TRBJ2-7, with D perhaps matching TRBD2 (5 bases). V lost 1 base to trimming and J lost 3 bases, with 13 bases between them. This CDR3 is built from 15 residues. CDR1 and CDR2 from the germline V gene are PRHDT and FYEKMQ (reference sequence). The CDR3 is CASSLVGEAHYEQYF. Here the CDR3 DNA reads TGTGCCAGCAGCTTAGTGGGAGAGGCCCACTACGAGCAGTACTTC.

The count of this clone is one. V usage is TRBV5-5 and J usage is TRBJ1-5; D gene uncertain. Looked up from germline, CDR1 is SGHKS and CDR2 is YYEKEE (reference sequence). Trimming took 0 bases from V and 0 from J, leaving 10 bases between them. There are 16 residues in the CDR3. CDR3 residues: CASSLATVYSNQPQHF. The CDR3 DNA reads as TGTGCCAGCAGCTTGGCCACAGTTTATAGCAATCAGCCCCAGCATTTT.

The CDR3 DNA follows: TGTGCCAGCAGCCCTCGATCCTACGAGCAGTACTTC. Protein product: CASSPRSYEQYF. The rearrangement uses TRBV11-2 and TRBJ2-7, with D uncertain. CDR3 length: 12 residues. The V end lost 5 bases, the J end lost 1 base, and 6 bases lay between the germline ends. Germline V gene data show CDR1 as SGHAT and CDR2 as FQNNGV.

The CDR3 loop reads CASSDSYGTSGSTSSYNEQFF. The CDR3 DNA reads as TGCGCCAGCAGTGATTCTTATGGGACTAGCGGATCCACAAGCTCCTACAATGAGCAGTTCTTC. The chain has TRBV10-1 and TRBJ2-1, with 11 bases lining up with TRBD2. Germline V gene lookup returns CDR1 WNHNN and CDR2 SYGVQD (reference sequence). The CDR3 runs to 21 residues. Losses at the gene ends were 3 bases for V and 0 bases for J; bases not matched to a gene: 16.

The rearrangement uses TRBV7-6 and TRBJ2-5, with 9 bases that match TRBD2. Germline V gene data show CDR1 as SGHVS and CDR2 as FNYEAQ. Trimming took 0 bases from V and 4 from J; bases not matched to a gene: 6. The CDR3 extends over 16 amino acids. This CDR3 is CASSLARGRAGETQYF. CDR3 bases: TGTGCCAGCAGCTTAGCTCGCGGGAGGGCCGGAGAGACCCAGTACTTC.

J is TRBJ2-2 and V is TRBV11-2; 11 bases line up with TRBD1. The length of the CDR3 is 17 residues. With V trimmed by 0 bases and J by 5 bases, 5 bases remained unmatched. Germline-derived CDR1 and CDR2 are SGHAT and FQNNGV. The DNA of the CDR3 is TGTGCCAGCAGCTTAGAGCTCCGGGACAGGGGGACCGGGGAGCTGTTTTTT. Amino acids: CASSLELRDRGTGELFF.

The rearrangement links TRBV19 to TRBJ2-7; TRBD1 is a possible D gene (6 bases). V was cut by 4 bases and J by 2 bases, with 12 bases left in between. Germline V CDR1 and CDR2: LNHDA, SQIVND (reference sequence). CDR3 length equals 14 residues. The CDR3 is CASSTGARPYEQYF. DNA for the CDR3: TGTGCCAGTAGTACAGGGGCGCGACCCTACGAGCAGTACTTC.

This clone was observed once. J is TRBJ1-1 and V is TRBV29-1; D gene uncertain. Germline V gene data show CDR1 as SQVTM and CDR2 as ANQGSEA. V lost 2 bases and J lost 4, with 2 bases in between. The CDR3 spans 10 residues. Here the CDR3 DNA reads TGCAGCGTTGAACCCACTGAAGCTTTCTTT. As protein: CSVEPTEAFF.

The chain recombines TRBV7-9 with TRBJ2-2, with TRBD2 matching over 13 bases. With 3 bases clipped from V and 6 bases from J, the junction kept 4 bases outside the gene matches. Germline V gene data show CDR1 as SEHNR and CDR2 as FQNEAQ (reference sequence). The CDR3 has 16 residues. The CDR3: CASSFGTSGASGELFF. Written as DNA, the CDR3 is TGTGCCAGCAGCTTTGGGACTAGCGGGGCGTCCGGGGAGCTGTTTTTT. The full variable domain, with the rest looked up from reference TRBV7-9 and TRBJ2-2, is DTGVSQNPRHKITKRGQNVTFRCDPISEHNRLYWYRQTLGQGPEFLTYFQNEAQLEKSRLLSDRFSAERPKGSFSTLEIQRTEQGDSAMYLCASSFGTSGASGELFFGEGSRLTVL.

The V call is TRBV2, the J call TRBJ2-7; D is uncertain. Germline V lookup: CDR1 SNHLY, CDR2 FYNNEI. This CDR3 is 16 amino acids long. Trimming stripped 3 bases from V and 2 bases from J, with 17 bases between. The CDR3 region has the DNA TGTGCCAGCAGTGAGGTGTCGGGTAGACACGCCTACGAGCAGTACTTC. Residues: CASSEVSGRHAYEQYF. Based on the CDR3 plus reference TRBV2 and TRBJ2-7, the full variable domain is EPEVTQTPSHQVTQMGQEVILRCVPISNHLYFYWYRQILGQKVEFLVSFYNNEISEKSEIFDDQFSVERPDGSNFTLKIRSTKLEDSAMYFCASSEVSGRHAYEQYFGPGTRLTVT.

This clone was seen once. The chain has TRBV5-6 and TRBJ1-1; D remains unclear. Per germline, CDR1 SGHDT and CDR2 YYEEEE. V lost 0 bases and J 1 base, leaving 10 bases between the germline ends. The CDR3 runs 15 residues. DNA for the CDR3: TGTGCCAGCAGCTTGGATTGGGGTGGGAACACTGAAGCTTTCTTT. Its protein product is CASSLDWGGNTEAFF.

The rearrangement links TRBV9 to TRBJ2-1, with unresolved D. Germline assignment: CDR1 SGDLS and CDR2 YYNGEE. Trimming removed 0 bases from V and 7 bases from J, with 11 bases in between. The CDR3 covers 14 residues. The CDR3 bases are TGTGCCAGCAGCGTAGGCGGAGTGGGGAATGAGCAGTTCTTC. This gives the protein CASSVGGVGNEQFF.

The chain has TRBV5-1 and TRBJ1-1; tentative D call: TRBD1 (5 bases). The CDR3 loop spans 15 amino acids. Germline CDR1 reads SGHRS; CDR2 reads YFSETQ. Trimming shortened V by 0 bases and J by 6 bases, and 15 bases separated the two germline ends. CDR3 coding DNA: TGCGCCAGCAGCTTGGATGGCGCAGGGACCCCTGAAGCTTTCTTT. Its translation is CASSLDGAGTPEAFF.

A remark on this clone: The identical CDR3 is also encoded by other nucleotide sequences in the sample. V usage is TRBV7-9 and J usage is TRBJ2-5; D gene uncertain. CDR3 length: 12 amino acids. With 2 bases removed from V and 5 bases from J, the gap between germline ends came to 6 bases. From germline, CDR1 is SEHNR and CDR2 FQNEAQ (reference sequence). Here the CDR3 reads CASSLLGETQYF. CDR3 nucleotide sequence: TGTGCCAGCAGCTTACTAGGGGAGACCCAGTACTTC.

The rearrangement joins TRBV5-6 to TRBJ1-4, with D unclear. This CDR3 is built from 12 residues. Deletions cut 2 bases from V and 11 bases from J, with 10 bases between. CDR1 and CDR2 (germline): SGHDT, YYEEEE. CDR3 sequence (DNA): TGTGCCAGCAGCTTAGGTCCTGGGAAACTGTTTTTT. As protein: CASSLGPGKLFF.

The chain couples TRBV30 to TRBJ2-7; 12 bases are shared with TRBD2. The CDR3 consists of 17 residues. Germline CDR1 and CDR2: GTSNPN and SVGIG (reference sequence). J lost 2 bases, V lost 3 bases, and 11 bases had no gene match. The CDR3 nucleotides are TGTGCCTGGAGCGCCGTCCCCCCTAGCGGGAGGGCCTACGAGCAGTACTTC. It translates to CAWSAVPPSGRAYEQYF.

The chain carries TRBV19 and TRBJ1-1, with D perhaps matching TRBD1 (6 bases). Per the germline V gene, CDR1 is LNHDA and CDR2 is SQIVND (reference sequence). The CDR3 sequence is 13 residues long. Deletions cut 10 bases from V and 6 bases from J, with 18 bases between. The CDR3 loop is CATQMGAVAEAFF. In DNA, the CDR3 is TGTGCCACCCAGATGGGGGCGGTCGCTGAAGCTTTCTTT.

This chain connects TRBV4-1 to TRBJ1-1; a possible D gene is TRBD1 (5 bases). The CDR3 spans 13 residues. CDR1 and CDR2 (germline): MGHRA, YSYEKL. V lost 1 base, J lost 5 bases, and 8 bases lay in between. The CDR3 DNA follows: TGCGCCAGCAGCCAAGGGGGCAGGACTGAAGCTTTCTTT. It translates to CASSQGGRTEAFF.

The CDR3 coding sequence is TGTGCCAGCAGCCCGAACTTGGACAGGGGAAGCCCCTACGAGCAGTACTTC. It translates to CASSPNLDRGSPYEQYF. This sequence joins TRBV7-9 and TRBJ2-7; 9 bases match TRBD1. Germline V gives CDR1 SEHNR, CDR2 FQNEAQ (reference sequence). CDR3 length: 17 residues. Germline trimming cut 5 bases from V and 2 bases from J; bases unmatched to any gene: 13. The full variable domain, with the rest looked up from reference TRBV7-9 and TRBJ2-7, is DTGVSQNPRHKITKRGQNVTFRCDPISEHNRLYWYRQTLGQGPEFLTYFQNEAQLEKSRLLSDRFSAERPKGSFSTLEIQRTEQGDSAMYLCASSPNLDRGSPYEQYFGPGTRLTVT.

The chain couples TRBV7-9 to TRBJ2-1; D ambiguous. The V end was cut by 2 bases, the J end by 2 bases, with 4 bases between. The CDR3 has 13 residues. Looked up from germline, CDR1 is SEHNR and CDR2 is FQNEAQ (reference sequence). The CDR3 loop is CASSLIPYNEQFF. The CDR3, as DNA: TGTGCCAGCAGCTTAATCCCCTACAATGAGCAGTTCTTC. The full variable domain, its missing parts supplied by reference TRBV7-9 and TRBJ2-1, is DTGVSQNPRHKITKRGQNVTFRCDPISEHNRLYWYRQTLGQGPEFLTYFQNEAQLEKSRLLSDRFSAERPKGSFSTLEIQRTEQGDSAMYLCASSLIPYNEQFFGPGTRLTVL.

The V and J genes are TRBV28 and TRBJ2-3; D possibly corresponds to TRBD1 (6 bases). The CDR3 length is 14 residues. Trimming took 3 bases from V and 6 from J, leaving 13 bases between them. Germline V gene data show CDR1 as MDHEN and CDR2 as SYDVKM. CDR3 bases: TGTGCCAGCAGTTTCATGTCAGGGGACGATACGCAGTATTTT. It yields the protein CASSFMSGDDTQYF.

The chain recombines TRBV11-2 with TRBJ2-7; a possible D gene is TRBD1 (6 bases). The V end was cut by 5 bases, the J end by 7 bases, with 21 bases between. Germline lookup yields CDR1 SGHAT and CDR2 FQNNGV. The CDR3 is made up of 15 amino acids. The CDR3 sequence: CASSRSGQTMWEQYF. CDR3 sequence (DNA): TGTGCCAGCAGCCGCTCCGGACAGACAATGTGGGAGCAGTACTTC.

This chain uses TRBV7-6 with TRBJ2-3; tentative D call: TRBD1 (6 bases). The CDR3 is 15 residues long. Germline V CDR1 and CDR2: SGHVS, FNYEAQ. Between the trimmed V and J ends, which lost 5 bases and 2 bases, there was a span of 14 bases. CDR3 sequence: CASSPTDRSTDTQYF. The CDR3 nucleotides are TGTGCCAGCAGCCCCACGGACAGATCCACAGATACGCAGTATTTT.

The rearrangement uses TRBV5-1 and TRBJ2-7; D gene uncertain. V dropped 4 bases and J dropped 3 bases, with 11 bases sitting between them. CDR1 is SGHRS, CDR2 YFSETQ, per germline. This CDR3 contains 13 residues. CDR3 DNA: TGCGCCAGCAGCCGCGTGGGCAACTACGAGCAGTACTTC. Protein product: CASSRVGNYEQYF.

The CDR3 loop is CAISEVAGENTGELFF. For the CDR3, the DNA is TGTGCCATCAGTGAGGTAGCGGGGGAGAACACCGGGGAGCTGTTTTTT. The rearrangement joins TRBV10-3 to TRBJ2-2; 9 bases are a match to TRBD2. J gave up 1 base and V 2 bases, and 2 bases lay outside the gene matches. The CDR3 has 16 amino acids. Germline lookup yields CDR1 ENHRY and CDR2 SYGVKD.

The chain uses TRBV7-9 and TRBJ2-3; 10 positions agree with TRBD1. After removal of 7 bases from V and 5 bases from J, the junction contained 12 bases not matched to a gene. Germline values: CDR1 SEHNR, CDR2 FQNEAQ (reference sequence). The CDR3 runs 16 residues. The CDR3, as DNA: TGTGCCAGCACCCGGTTTGGGGACAGGGGACGAGATACGCAGTATTTT. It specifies CASTRFGDRGRDTQYF.